This T cell receptor beta chain emerged from a study of Ad26.COV2.S vaccination and SARS-CoV-2 variants. Treatment reported: roughly 18 received Ad26.COV2.S at low or high dose, single or two shots; 5 received placebo; per-sample allocation not given. Sampling happened 63 days after the first vaccine or placebo injection. This clone came up once. Data came from immunoSEQ multiplex PCR; TCRdb stores just in-frame clones and leaves some out. The data hold 300,000 to 400,000 clones, with 80% to 90% observed a single time. There are 15 residues in the CDR3. Looked up from germline, CDR1 is SGHRS and CDR2 is YFSETQ. Trimming removed 2 bases from V and 1 base from J; junction bases left unmatched: 2.

This clonotype originated in a person between 18 and 60 years old who received the Ad26.COV2.S COVID-19 vaccine or a placebo. V usage is TRBV5-1 and J usage is TRBJ2-1; 8 bases fit TRBD2. Here the sequenced sample was peripheral blood, taken in a trial of Ad26.COV2.S vaccine versus placebo. CDR3 in amino acids: CASSLTGGSYNEQFF. The CDR3 coding sequence is TGCGCCAGCAGCTTAACGGGGGGGTCCTACAATGAGCAGTTCTTC.